The next 10 T cell receptor beta chains were all read from a single sample in a study of shared T cell receptors in the human thymus. The table came from immunoSEQ multiplex PCR; TCRdb's copy has only in-frame clones and leaves some out. The sample shows under 850,000 clones, approximately 88% of them seen only once. These same data were also listed under a study on human thymus T cells.

The sequenced material came from thymocytes. The receptors were gathered from a boy under two years old with a congenital heart defect.

Only one count was recorded for this clone. The V and J genes are TRBV9 and TRBJ2-3; 9 positions match TRBD2. The germline CDR1 and CDR2 sequences are SGDLS and YYNGEE. This CDR3 contains 18 residues. V lost 4 bases, J lost 4 bases, and 16 bases stayed unmatched. The CDR3 loop reads CASSPHRGSGRAADTQYF. In DNA, the CDR3 is TGTGCCAGCAGCCCCCATCGAGGTAGCGGGAGAGCAGCAGATACGCAGTATTTT.

The J gene is TRBJ2-7, the V gene TRBV14; TRBD1 might be the D (5 bases). Germline V gene data show CDR1 as SGHDN and CDR2 as FVKESK. This CDR3 is 13 amino acids long. The germline V and J ends were trimmed by 2 bases and 7 bases, with 12 bases remaining between them. The DNA for the CDR3 is TGTGCCAGCAGCCAACCCTCCCCAGGGGAGCAGTACTTC. Encoded protein: CASSQPSPGEQYF.

This clone occurred once. This sequence joins TRBV6-5 and TRBJ2-7; D is uncertain. Germline loops: CDR1 MNHEY, CDR2 SVGAGI. Between the trimmed V and J ends, which lost 4 bases and 1 base, there was a span of 11 bases. The CDR3 is 14 residues long. The CDR3 DNA sequence: TGTGCCAGCAGTTCTCTAACCAGGTCCTACGAGCAGTACTTC. Protein sequence: CASSSLTRSYEQYF.

CDR3 region: CASSLGLAVGGSYEQYF. The CDR3 DNA sequence: TGTGCCAGCAGCTTGGGACTAGCGGTAGGGGGTTCCTACGAGCAGTACTTC. This chain connects TRBV7-2 to TRBJ2-7; TRBD2 matches at 11 bases. J was trimmed by 1 base and V by 3 bases; bases with no gene match: 8. The CDR3 has 17 amino acids. Germline V gives CDR1 SGHTA, CDR2 FQGNSA.

J is TRBJ2-7 and V is TRBV21-1; whether TRBD2, the table's D call, matches the DNA was not checked. TRBV21-1 is a pseudogene segment. The CDR3 consists of 17 residues. Here the CDR3 DNA reads TGTGCCAGCAGCAAAGCTAAACTAGCGGGAGGGCCGCATGAGCAGTACTTC. Amino acids: CASSKAKLAGGPHEQYF.

Here the CDR3 reads CASSSRRTVAGGRPQHF. The CDR3 coding sequence is TGTGCCAGCAGCTCCCGTAGGACGGTCGCAGGGGGGCGGCCCCAGCATTTT. The V call is TRBV5-8, the J call TRBJ1-5; TRBD1 matches at 7 bases. Germline values: CDR1 SGHTS, CDR2 YDEGEE. This CDR3 is built from 17 residues. V was pared by 3 bases and J by 9 bases, with 18 bases of the junction left unmatched.

This chain connects TRBV25-1 to TRBJ2-2; perhaps TRBD1 as D (5 bases). This CDR3 has 16 residues. V was pared by 2 bases and J by 0 bases, with 10 bases between. In germline, CDR1 is MGHDK, CDR2 SYGVNS. As DNA, the CDR3 is TGTGCCAGCAGTGAAAGTCCAGGGTCGAACACCGGGGAGCTGTTTTTT. It translates to CASSESPGSNTGELFF.

In this sample, this clone turned up once. The chain joins TRBV30 to TRBJ2-1; 8 bases align to TRBD2. J lost 7 bases, V lost 3 bases, and 8 bases had no gene match. Looked up from germline, CDR1 is GTSNPN and CDR2 is SVGIG (reference sequence). The CDR3 loop spans 14 amino acids. In DNA, the CDR3 is TGTGCCTGGAGCTGGCTAGCGGGCTGGAATGAGCAGTTCTTC. It is translated as CAWSWLAGWNEQFF.

A single count supports this clone. The J gene is TRBJ2-5, the V gene TRBV28, with 7 bases aligning to TRBD1. V was pared by 5 bases and J by 0 bases, with 9 bases of the junction left unmatched. The germline V gene encodes CDR1 MDHEN and CDR2 SYDVKM. The CDR3 covers 16 residues. CDR3 protein: CASSQGQVPYQETQYF. In DNA, the CDR3 is TGTGCCAGCAGTCAAGGACAGGTTCCGTACCAAGAGACCCAGTACTTC.

This chain joins TRBV30 and TRBJ2-2, with 11 nucleotides matching TRBD2. Germline values: CDR1 GTSNPN, CDR2 SVGIG (reference sequence). After removal of 5 bases from V and 5 bases from J, the junction contained 4 bases not matched to a gene. CDR3 length equals 14 residues. CDR3 bases: TGTGCCTGGTTAGCGGGAGGGCCGACCGGGGAGCTGTTTTTT. Translating it yields CAWLAGGPTGELFF.